This TCR beta chain appears in the sequencing data of a study of Ad26.COV2.S vaccination and SARS-CoV-2 variants. About the research overall: Recipients of Ad26.COV2.S got it intramuscularly, once or twice 56 days apart. Overall study findings and caveats: For non-spike TCRs, breadth in vaccine recipients resembled that in placebo recipients. Vaccine recipients showed a spike-specific TCR breadth that was higher than in placebo recipients.

The method was immunoSEQ multiplex PCR; TCRdb's version includes in-frame clones alone and lacks a portion of them. This sample carries more than 350,000 clones, 75% to 95% of them seen once, and the ten largest clones take 10% to 15%. Indicated treatment: roughly 18 received Ad26.COV2.S at low or high dose, single or two shots; about five received placebo; per-sample allocation not given. Samples were taken on day 63 after the first vaccine or placebo injection. In Boston, an adult donor aged 18-55 years took part. This clone was picked up a small number of times. Antigen: not known. Germline CDR1 is MGHRA and CDR2 is YSYEKL. The V end was cut by 4 bases, the J end by 4 bases, with 11 bases between. The CDR3 extends over 13 amino acids.

This receptor was taken from a person aged 18-65 years who received the Ad26.COV2.S COVID-19 vaccine or a placebo. The source material was peripheral blood, sampled in a trial of Ad26.COV2.S vaccine versus placebo. The rearrangement uses TRBV4-1 and TRBJ2-7; D is perhaps TRBD1 (6 bases). In nucleotides, the CDR3 is TGCGCCAGCAGCCGCTTCACAGGGTACGAGCAGTACTTC. Translated, it gives CASSRFTGYEQYF.